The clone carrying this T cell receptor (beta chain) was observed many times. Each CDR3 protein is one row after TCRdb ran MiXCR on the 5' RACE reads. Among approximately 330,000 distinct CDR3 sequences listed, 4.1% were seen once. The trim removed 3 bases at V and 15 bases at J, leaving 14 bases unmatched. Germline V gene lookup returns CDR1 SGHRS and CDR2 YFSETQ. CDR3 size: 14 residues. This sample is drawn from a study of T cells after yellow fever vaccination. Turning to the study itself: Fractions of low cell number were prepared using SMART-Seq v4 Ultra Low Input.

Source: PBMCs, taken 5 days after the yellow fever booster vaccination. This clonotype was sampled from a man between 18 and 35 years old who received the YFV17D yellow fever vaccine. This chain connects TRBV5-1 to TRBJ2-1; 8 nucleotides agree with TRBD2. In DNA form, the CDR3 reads TGCGCCAGCAGCTCGGGAGTGATGGCGGGGGGCCGGTTCTTC. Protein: CASSSGVMAGGRFF.